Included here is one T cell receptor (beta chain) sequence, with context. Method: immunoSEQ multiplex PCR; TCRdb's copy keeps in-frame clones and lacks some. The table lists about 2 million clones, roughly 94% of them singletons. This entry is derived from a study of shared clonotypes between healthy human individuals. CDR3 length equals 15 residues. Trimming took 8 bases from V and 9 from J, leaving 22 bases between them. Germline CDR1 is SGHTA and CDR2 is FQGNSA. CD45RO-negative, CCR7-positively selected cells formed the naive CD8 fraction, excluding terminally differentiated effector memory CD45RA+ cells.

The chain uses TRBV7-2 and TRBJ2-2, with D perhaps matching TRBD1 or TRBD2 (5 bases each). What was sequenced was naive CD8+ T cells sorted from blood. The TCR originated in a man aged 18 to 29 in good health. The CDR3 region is CASADGGSYSRELFF. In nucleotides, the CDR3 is TGTGCCAGCGCGGATGGGGGATCCTACTCCCGGGAGCTGTTTTTT.